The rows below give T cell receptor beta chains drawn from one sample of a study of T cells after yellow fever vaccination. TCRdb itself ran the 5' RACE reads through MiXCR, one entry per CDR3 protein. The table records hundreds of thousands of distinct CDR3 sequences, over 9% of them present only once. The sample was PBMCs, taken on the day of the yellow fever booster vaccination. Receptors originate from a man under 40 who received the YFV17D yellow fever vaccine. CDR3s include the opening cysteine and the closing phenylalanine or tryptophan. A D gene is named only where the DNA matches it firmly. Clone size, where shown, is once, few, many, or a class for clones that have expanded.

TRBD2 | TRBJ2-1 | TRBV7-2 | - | CASSLAPVAGSSYNEQFF | TGTGCCAGCAGCTTAGCGCCCGTAGCGGGAAGCTCCTACAATGAGCAGTTCTTC
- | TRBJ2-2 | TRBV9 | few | CASSSTLGGELFF | TGTGCCAGCAGCTCCACACTTGGGGGGGAGCTGTTTTTT
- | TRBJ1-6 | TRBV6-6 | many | CASRSSSPLHF | TGTGCCAGCAGGTCTTCTTCACCCCTCCACTTT
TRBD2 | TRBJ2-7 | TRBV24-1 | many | CATSEGVGGPLAAEQYF | TGTGCCACCAGTGAGGGTGTCGGCGGTCCTCTAGCGGCCGAGCAGTACTTC
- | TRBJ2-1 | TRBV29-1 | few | CSVEKHVVGNEQFF | TGCAGCGTCGAGAAGCATGTCGTGGGGAATGAGCAGTTCTTC
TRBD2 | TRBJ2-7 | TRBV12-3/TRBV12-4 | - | CASSSSGSSREQYF | TGTGCCAGCAGTTCTAGCGGGAGTTCTCGCGAGCAGTACTTC
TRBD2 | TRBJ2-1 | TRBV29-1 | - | CSVAGGERGEQFF | TGCAGCGTTGCTGGGGGGGAGCGGGGTGAGCAGTTCTTC
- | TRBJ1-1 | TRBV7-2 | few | CASSLVALMNTEAFF | TGTGCCAGCAGCTTAGTTGCGCTGATGAACACTGAAGCTTTCTTT
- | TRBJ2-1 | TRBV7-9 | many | CASSLVGMGNEQFF | TGTGCCAGCAGCTTAGTCGGGATGGGGAATGAGCAGTTCTTC
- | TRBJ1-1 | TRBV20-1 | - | CSASGGVAEAFF | TGCAGTGCTAGCGGAGGGGTTGCTGAAGCTTTCTTT
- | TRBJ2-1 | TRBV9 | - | CASSRDGLSSYNEQFF | TGTGCCAGCAGCCGAGACGGACTCAGCTCCTACAATGAGCAGTTCTTC
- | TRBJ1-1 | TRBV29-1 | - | CSVAGRANTEAFF | TGCAGCGTCGCAGGGAGAGCGAACACTGAAGCTTTCTTT
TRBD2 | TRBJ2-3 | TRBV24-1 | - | CATSVQLAGDLDTQYF | TGTGCCACCAGTGTTCAACTAGCGGGAGATTTAGATACGCAGTATTTT
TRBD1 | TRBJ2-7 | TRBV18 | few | CASSTPGQGIYYEQYF | TGTGCCAGCTCAACTCCGGGACAGGGGATTTACTACGAGCAGTACTTC
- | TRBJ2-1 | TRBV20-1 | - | CSARGVVSYNEQFF | TGCAGTGCTAGAGGTGTGGTCTCCTACAATGAGCAGTTCTTC
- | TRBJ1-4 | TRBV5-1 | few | CASSLGPGGFGEKLFF | TGCGCCAGCAGCTTGGGCCCTGGGGGGTTTGGAGAAAAACTGTTTTTT
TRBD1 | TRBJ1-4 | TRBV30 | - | CAWSHRGNEKLFF | TGTGCCTGGAGCCACAGGGGAAATGAAAAACTGTTTTTT
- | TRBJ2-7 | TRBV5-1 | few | CASSLSPAGNEQYF | TGCGCCAGCAGCTTGAGTCCGGCAGGGAACGAGCAGTACTTC
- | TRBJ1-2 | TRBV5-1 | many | CASSSSIFRDNYGYTF | TGCGCCAGCAGCTCATCAATCTTCCGGGACAACTATGGCTACACCTTC
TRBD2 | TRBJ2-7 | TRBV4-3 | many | CASSQGAGVLGEQYF | TGCGCCAGCAGCCAAGGAGCGGGAGTTTTAGGCGAGCAGTACTTC
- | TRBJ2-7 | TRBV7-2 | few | CASSLGVAYYEQYF | TGTGCCAGCAGCTTGGGGGTAGCCTACTACGAGCAGTACTTC
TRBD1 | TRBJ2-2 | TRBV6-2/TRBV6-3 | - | CASGLPGQSTGELYF | TGTGCCAGCGGCTTACCGGGACAGTCCACCGGGGAGCTGTATTTT
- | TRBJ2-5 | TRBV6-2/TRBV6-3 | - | CASSHGHPYQETQYF | TGTGCCAGCAGTCATGGACACCCGTACCAAGAGACCCAGTACTTC
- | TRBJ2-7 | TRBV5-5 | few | CASSPGGGFMYEQYF | TGTGCCAGCAGCCCCGGAGGGGGGTTCATGTACGAGCAGTACTTC
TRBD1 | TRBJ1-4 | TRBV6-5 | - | CASSYSDRAEKLFF | TGTGCCAGCAGTTACTCGGACAGGGCTGAAAAACTGTTTTTT
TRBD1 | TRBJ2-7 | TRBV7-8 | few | CASSWGQGEQYF | TGTGCCAGCAGCTGGGGACAGGGCGAGCAGTACTTC
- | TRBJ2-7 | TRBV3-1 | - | CASSQEGTYEQYF | TGTGCCAGCAGCCAAGAGGGGACCTACGAGCAGTACTTC
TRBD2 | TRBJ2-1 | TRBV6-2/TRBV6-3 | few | CASSYDASGSEGNEQFF | TGTGCCAGCAGTTACGATGCTAGCGGGAGTGAAGGCAATGAGCAGTTCTTC
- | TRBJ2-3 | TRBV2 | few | CASSEGRGYPDTQYF | TGTGCCAGCAGTGAAGGGAGGGGTTATCCAGATACGCAGTATTTT
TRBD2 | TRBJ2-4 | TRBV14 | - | CASSQDSGAGTKNIQYF | TGTGCCAGCAGCCAAGATTCAGGAGCGGGGACCAAAAACATTCAGTACTTC
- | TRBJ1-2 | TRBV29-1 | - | CSVEEGIRLYGYTF | TGCAGCGTTGAAGAAGGGATCCGCCTCTATGGCTACACCTTC
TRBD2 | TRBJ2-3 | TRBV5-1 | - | CASSNRVTSGTRTDTQYF | TGCGCCAGCAGCAATAGGGTGACTAGCGGGACCCGCACAGATACGCAGTATTTT
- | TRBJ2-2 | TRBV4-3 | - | CASSQDVSGGRPLLTGELFF | TGCGCCAGCAGCCAAGATGTTAGTGGCGGCAGACCTTTGCTCACCGGGGAGCTGTTTTTT
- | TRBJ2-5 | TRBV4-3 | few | CASSRTGGKETQYF | TGCGCCAGCAGCCGGACCGGCGGGAAAGAGACCCAGTACTTC
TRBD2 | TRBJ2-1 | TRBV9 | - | CASSVAASGQNEQFF | TGTGCCAGCAGCGTAGCGGCTAGCGGGCAGAATGAGCAGTTCTTC
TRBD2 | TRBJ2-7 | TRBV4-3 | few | CASSQEASGRVEQYF | TGCGCCAGCAGCCAAGAGGCTAGCGGGAGGGTGGAGCAGTACTTC
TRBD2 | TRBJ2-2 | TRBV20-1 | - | CSAPPLAGGPGELFF | TGCAGTGCGCCTCCCCTGGCGGGAGGGCCCGGGGAGCTGTTTTTT
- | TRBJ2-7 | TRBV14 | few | CASSQDGGAPSYEQYF | TGTGCCAGCAGCCAAGATGGCGGGGCCCCTTCCTACGAGCAGTACTTC
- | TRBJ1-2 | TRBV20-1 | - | CSAREMEGGVRDYGYTF | TGCAGTGCTAGAGAAATGGAGGGAGGGGTGAGAGACTATGGCTACACCTTC
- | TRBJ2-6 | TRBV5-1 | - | CASSLILSSGANVLTF | TGCGCCAGCAGCTTGATTCTTAGCTCTGGGGCCAACGTCCTGACTTTC
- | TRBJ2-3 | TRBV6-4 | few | CASSESGGPADTQYF | TGTGCCAGCAGTGAAAGTGGGGGGCCGGCTGATACGCAGTATTTT
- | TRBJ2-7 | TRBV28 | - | CASSLQRTPYEQYF | TGTGCCAGCAGTTTACAACGGACCCCCTACGAGCAGTACTTC
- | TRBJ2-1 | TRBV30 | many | CAWSVRLDEQFF | TGTGCCTGGAGTGTACGGTTGGATGAGCAGTTCTTC
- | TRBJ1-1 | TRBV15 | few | CATSTVGGGAEAFF | TGTGCCACCAGCACCGTCGGAGGTGGCGCTGAAGCTTTCTTT
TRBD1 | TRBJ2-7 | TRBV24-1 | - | CATSDARDRPYEQYF | TGTGCCACCAGTGATGCTCGGGACAGGCCCTACGAGCAGTACTTC
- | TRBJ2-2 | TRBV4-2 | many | CASSQFTGELFF | TGTGCCAGCAGCCAATTCACCGGGGAGCTGTTTTTT